These 3 T cell receptor beta chains originate from one sample sequenced in a study of blood T cell repertoires in COVID-19. Assay: immunoSEQ multiplex PCR; the TCRdb copy retains only in-frame clones and omits some. This table has around 250,000 clones, approximately 82% appearing once. Sequenced material: PBMCs or T cells enriched from blood (not recorded which). The source is a man aged 40-55 years who had recovered from COVID-19.

This sequence joins TRBV5-5 and TRBJ2-7; unclear D gene. Trimming stripped 3 bases from V and 3 bases from J, with 7 bases between. Germline V gene data show CDR1 as SGHKS and CDR2 as YYEKEE (reference sequence). The CDR3 is 12 residues long. For the CDR3, the DNA is TGTGCCAGCAGCTATAACAACTACGAGCAGTACTTC. This codes for CASSYNNYEQYF.

CDR3 residues: CASSLLGTSGGNEQFF. DNA for the CDR3: TGTGCCAGCAGCCTTCTCGGGACTAGCGGGGGGAATGAGCAGTTCTTC. V and J are TRBV3-1 (or the pseudogene TRBV3-2) and TRBJ2-1; 15 bases line up with TRBD2. V dropped 4 bases and J dropped 7; count of bases not matched to a gene: 5. The CDR3 consists of 16 residues. Germline V gives CDR1 LGHDT, CDR2 YNNKEL (reference sequence).

V and J are TRBV3-1 (or the pseudogene TRBV3-2) and TRBJ1-4; D is unclear. CDR1 and CDR2 (germline): LGHDT, YNNKEL (reference sequence). V was cut by 4 bases and J by 3 bases, with 12 bases left in between. This CDR3 spans 15 amino acids. The CDR3 region is CASSLWTESNEKLFF. Written as DNA, the CDR3 is TGTGCCAGCAGCCTTTGGACTGAGTCTAATGAAAAACTGTTTTTT.